This T cell receptor beta chain is from a study of blood T cell repertoires in COVID-19. This clone has a handful of counts. In germline, CDR1 is SEHNR, CDR2 FQNEAQ (reference sequence). The trim removed 5 bases at V and 3 bases at J, leaving 14 bases unmatched. The CDR3 totals 19 residues. The data were produced by immunoSEQ multiplex PCR, yet TCRdb's version contains in-frame clones alone and is incomplete. Found here are around 430,000 clones, approximately 88% of them singletons; the top ten hold roughly 12%. Sequenced material: peripheral blood. V gene TRBV7-9 combines with J gene TRBJ2-1; 12 nucleotides agree with TRBD2. The receptor was derived from a woman aged 50 to 60 with COVID-19, enrolled during active disease. The DNA of the CDR3 is TGTGCCAGCAGCCCGCGACTGGCTAGCGGGGGGGCCTTCTACAATGAGCAGTTCTTC. Translating it yields CASSPRLASGGAFYNEQFF.